Following are 25 T cell receptor beta chains from one sample sequenced in a study of breast tumors, draining lymph nodes, adjacent tissues. Samples came from axillary lymph nodes draining the breast cancer. Via MiXCR, TCRdb re-called the multiplex PCR reads, giving one row per CDR3 protein. The sample comprises around 170,000 distinct CDR3 sequences, 30% to 35% of which are singletons, and around 4.1% rests with the top ten. The sequenced material came from axillary lymph node tissue. The receptors were gathered from a female donor with breast cancer. Some clones in this sample may be carry-over from other donors' samples.

In its sample, this clonotype was seen a few times. The V and J genes are TRBV28 and TRBJ2-7; the match to TRBD1 covers 9 bases. The germline CDR1 and CDR2 sequences are MDHEN and SYDVKM. CDR3 length: 15 amino acids. The J segment lost 5 bases and the V segment lost 3 bases, leaving 8 bases of the junction unmatched. CDR3 coding DNA: TGTGCCAGCAGTTTGCCACAGGGGGCGCCCGACGAGCAGTACTTC. This encodes CASSLPQGAPDEQYF.

This clonotype was recorded many times. V is TRBV4-2 and J is TRBJ2-1, with TRBD2 identical over 11 bases. V dropped 6 bases and J dropped 5; count of bases not matched to a gene: 12. This CDR3 contains 17 residues. CDR1 is LGHNA, CDR2 YNFKEQ, per germline. The CDR3 coding sequence is TGTGCCAGCAGGTCCCTTAGCGGGAGGGCCGTCCACAATGAGCAGTTCTTC. Its translation is CASRSLSGRAVHNEQFF.

CDR3 region: CSAPKGGRNTEAFF. The CDR3 nucleotides read TGCAGTGCGCCCAAGGGGGGGCGGAACACTGAAGCTTTCTTT. The rearrangement uses TRBV20-1 and TRBJ1-1, with D possibly being TRBD1 (6 bases). V was trimmed by 6 bases and J by 1 base, leaving 15 bases between them. Germline assignment: CDR1 DFQATT and CDR2 SNEGSKA (reference sequence). This CDR3 has 14 amino acids.

This clonotype was seen at least ten times. This chain joins TRBV7-2 and TRBJ2-7, with D uncertain. The CDR3 is 13 amino acids. The germline V gene encodes CDR1 SGHTA and CDR2 FQGNSA. The V end lost 2 bases, the J end lost 3 bases, and 8 bases lay between the germline ends. This CDR3 is CASSLSLLYEQYF. The CDR3 DNA reads TGTGCCAGCAGCTTATCCCTTCTCTACGAGCAGTACTTC. Full variable domain (outside the CDR3, taken from reference TRBV7-2 and TRBJ2-7): GAGVSQSPSNKVTEKGKDVELRCDPISGHTALYWYRQSLGQGLEFLIYFQGNSAPDKSGLPSDRFSAERTGGSVSTLTIQRTQQEDSAVYLCASSLSLLYEQYFGPGTRLTVT.

This clonotype was recorded many times. The V call is TRBV20-1, the J call TRBJ2-3, with D tentatively TRBD1 or TRBD2 (5 bases each). V lost 3 bases and J 0 bases, leaving 10 bases between the germline ends. CDR1 is DFQATT, CDR2 SNEGSKA, per germline (reference sequence). CDR3 length equals 14 residues. The chain's CDR3 is CSASGATSTDTQYF. The CDR3 nucleotides read TGCAGTGCTAGCGGGGCGACTAGCACAGATACGCAGTATTTT.

This clonotype came up a few times. The rearrangement links TRBV6-5 to TRBJ2-5; TRBD2 matches at 9 bases. V was pared by 5 bases and J by 1 base, with 11 bases of the junction left unmatched. The CDR3 is made up of 17 amino acids. Germline V gene lookup returns CDR1 MNHEY and CDR2 SVGAGI. The CDR3 nucleotides read TGTGCCAGCAGTCACACTGTGACTAGCGGATTCCAAGAGACCCAGTACTTC. Translating it yields CASSHTVTSGFQETQYF.

This clonotype was seen only once. This may be a read error: a much more frequent sequence differs by one nucleotide. The CDR3 ends on some other residue instead of the conserved phenylalanine or tryptophan, so this is likely a read error. V and J are TRBV19 and TRBJ1-4; no definite D call. Germline-derived CDR1 and CDR2 are LNHDA and SQIVND (reference sequence). Trimming shortened V by 2 bases and J by 7 bases, and 11 bases separated the two germline ends. The CDR3 runs to 14 residues. The CDR3 loop is CASSIRAGTEKLFL. The CDR3 DNA sequence: TGTGCCAGTAGTATAAGGGCGGGCACTGAAAAACTGTTTCTT.

At least ten counts were recorded for this clonotype. The rearrangement uses TRBV7-3 and TRBJ2-3; D may be TRBD2 (7 bases). CDR1 is SGHTA and CDR2 is FQGTGA in the germline V gene. Trimming left V 2 bases short and J 1 base short, with 10 bases between. CDR3 length: 15 amino acids. CDR3 loop: CASSLGGGRTDTQYF. The DNA for the CDR3 is TGTGCCAGCAGCTTAGGGGGGGGCCGCACAGATACGCAGTATTTT.

This clonotype was counted between two and nine times. This chain joins TRBV19 and TRBJ1-1; 7 nucleotides match TRBD1. The CDR3 is made up of 13 amino acids. The J segment lost 6 bases and the V segment lost 9 bases, leaving 10 bases of the junction unmatched. Germline-derived CDR1 and CDR2 are LNHDA and SQIVND (reference sequence). The CDR3 spells CASDRKGAAEAFF. CDR3 bases: TGTGCCAGCGATCGGAAGGGGGCTGCTGAAGCTTTCTTT.

This clonotype was observed many times. V usage is TRBV19 and J usage is TRBJ2-7, with D unresolved. Trimming took 3 bases from V and 3 from J, leaving 12 bases between them. CDR1 is LNHDA and CDR2 is SQIVND in the germline V gene (reference sequence). The CDR3 totals 14 residues. This CDR3 reads CASSIYEPGYEQYF. Here the CDR3 DNA reads TGTGCCAGTAGTATCTACGAGCCAGGCTACGAGCAGTACTTC.

J is TRBJ2-3 and V is TRBV4-1; 8 nucleotides align to TRBD2. This CDR3 is built from 17 residues. The J segment lost 2 bases and the V segment lost 0 bases, leaving 7 bases of the junction unmatched. Germline V gives CDR1 MGHRA, CDR2 YSYEKL. The CDR3 DNA reads as TGCGCCAGCAGCCAAGATGGGGTAGCGGGGAACACAGATACGCAGTATTTT. As protein: CASSQDGVAGNTDTQYF.

This clonotype was seen at least ten times. The chain is built from TRBV7-9 and TRBJ2-7; tentatively, D is TRBD1 (5 bases). Germline CDR1 is SEHNR and CDR2 is FQNEAQ (reference sequence). Deletions cut 1 base from V and 2 bases from J, with 12 bases between. The CDR3 has 15 residues. The CDR3 sequence: CASSLVGRIPYEQYF. In DNA form, the CDR3 reads TGTGCCAGCAGCTTAGTGGGGCGTATACCCTACGAGCAGTACTTC.

This clonotype was detected ten times or more. The rearrangement joins TRBV4-1 to TRBJ1-2; D remains unclear. This CDR3 contains 15 residues. Trimming took off 4 bases at V and 3 bases at J, with 15 bases between the two ends. CDR1 and CDR2 (germline): MGHRA, YSYEKL. The CDR3 here is CASSPGVPGYYGYTF. CDR3 in DNA: TGCGCCAGCAGCCCCGGCGTACCGGGCTACTATGGCTACACCTTC.

V usage is TRBV29-1 and J usage is TRBJ1-2; 8 nucleotides align to TRBD1. The V segment lost 8 bases and the J segment 8 bases; nucleotides outside the gene matches: 10. The CDR3 is made up of 12 amino acids. From germline, CDR1 is SQVTM and CDR2 ANQGSEA. The CDR3 spells CSPNYRDRGYTF. For the CDR3, the DNA is TGCAGCCCAAATTACAGGGACAGGGGCTACACCTTC.

This clonotype was seen just once. The final CDR3 position lacks the conserved phenylalanine or tryptophan, pointing to a likely read error. V is TRBV2 and J is TRBJ1-5; D is ambiguous. The length of the CDR3 is 13 residues. In germline, CDR1 is SNHLY, CDR2 FYNNEI. V lost 7 bases, J lost 3 bases, and 10 bases lay in between. The CDR3 DNA is TGTGCCAGCAATTGGCAGGTCAATCAGCCCCAGCATGGT. As protein: CASNWQVNQPQHG.

This clonotype came up once. The chain employs TRBV7-9 and TRBJ2-2, with 11 bases lining up with TRBD2. J was trimmed by 4 bases and V by 4 bases; bases with no gene match: 11. Germline CDR1 and CDR2: SEHNR and FQNEAQ (reference sequence). CDR3 length equals 18 residues. The CDR3 sequence: CASSSLDGTSGGTGELFF. As DNA, the CDR3 is TGTGCCAGCAGCTCCCTGGACGGGACTAGCGGTGGCACCGGGGAGCTGTTTTTT.

This clonotype has at least ten counts. CDR3 region: CASSRRQGNNEQFF. The CDR3 coding sequence is TGTGCCAGCAGCCGTAGACAGGGGAACAATGAGCAGTTCTTC. The chain recombines TRBV14 with TRBJ2-1; the match to TRBD1 covers 8 bases. The germline gives CDR1 SGHDN, CDR2 FVKESK. V trimming: 4 bases; J trimming: 5 bases; junction bases outside the gene matches: 4. The CDR3 has 14 amino acids.

As to this clonotype: This may arise from a read error, as a much more abundant clone is one base away. No conserved phenylalanine or tryptophan ends this CDR3, so it is likely a read error. The J gene is TRBJ2-7, the V gene TRBV5-5; 7 positions match TRBD2. CDR3 length: 17 amino acids. V dropped 4 bases and J dropped 0; count of bases not matched to a gene: 13. CDR1 and CDR2 from the germline V gene are SGHKS and YYEKEE (reference sequence). CDR3 loop: CASSRPGLRDDSYEQYY. CDR3 nucleotide sequence: TGTGCCAGCAGCCGGCCGGGACTACGAGACGACTCCTACGAGCAGTACTAC.

The chain uses TRBV27 and TRBJ1-1; a possible D gene is TRBD1 (5 bases). The CDR3 runs to 15 residues. The germline V and J ends were trimmed by 5 bases and 6 bases, with 19 bases remaining between them. Germline V gene sequence: CDR1 MNHEY, CDR2 SMNVEV (reference sequence). The CDR3 nucleotides are TGTGCCAGCAGTCTTCTCCGGGACGTAAACGCTGAAGCTTTCTTT. Translation: CASSLLRDVNAEAFF.

For this clonotype: Germline is not matched at one junction end, which may reflect a read error. This sequence joins TRBV12-3 or TRBV12-4 and TRBJ2-7; D unclear. The CDR3 has 12 residues. The CDR3 here is CVSSLVIYEQYF. The CDR3 nucleotides are TGTGTCAGCAGTTTAGTTATCTACGAGCAGTACTTT.

This chain connects TRBV5-6 to TRBJ1-1; D is undetermined. Germline V gives CDR1 SGHDT, CDR2 YYEEEE. The CDR3 is 12 residues long. V dropped 1 base and J dropped 2 bases, with 3 bases sitting between them. CDR3 amino acids: CASSLYNTEAFF. The CDR3 bases are TGTGCCAGCAGCTTGTATAACACTGAAGCTTTCTTT. The full variable domain, its missing parts supplied by reference TRBV5-6 and TRBJ1-1, is DAGVTQSPTHLIKTRGQQVTLRCSPKSGHDTVSWYQQALGQGPQFIFQYYEEEERQRGNFPDRFSGHQFPNYSSELNVNALLLGDSALYLCASSLYNTEAFFGQGTRLTVV.

At least ten counts were recorded for this clonotype. V and J are TRBV5-6 and TRBJ2-1; D unclear. The CDR3 runs to 12 residues. Germline-derived CDR1 and CDR2 are SGHDT and YYEEEE. V gave up 0 bases and J gave up 5 bases, with 3 bases separating them. The CDR3 sequence: CASSLVNNEQFF. The DNA of the CDR3 is TGTGCCAGCAGCTTGGTTAACAATGAGCAGTTCTTC.

This clonotype has a count of ten or more. CDR3 nucleotide sequence: TGCGCCAGCAGCCCTAACCCGGGACAGGGGATCTTAGGCGAAAAACTGTTTTTT. It codes for CASSPNPGQGILGEKLFF. The chain carries TRBV5-1 and TRBJ1-4; 10 bases map to TRBD1. Germline values: CDR1 SGHRS, CDR2 YFSETQ. The CDR3 sequence is 18 residues long. After removal of 4 bases from V and 8 bases from J, the junction contained 17 bases not matched to a gene.

This clonotype was picked up many times. The chain carries TRBV7-9 and TRBJ1-4, with 7 bases fitting TRBD1. The CDR3 spans 15 residues. CDR1 SEHNR and CDR2 FQNEAQ come from the germline V gene (reference sequence). The ends lost 5 bases at V and 10 bases at J; junction bases unmatched: 13. The CDR3 DNA sequence: TGTGCCAGCAGCCCACGACAGGGACAAGTAGGAAAACTGTTTTTT. It translates to CASSPRQGQVGKLFF.

In its sample, this clonotype was seen many times. The rearrangement joins TRBV20-1 to TRBJ2-7; D perhaps matches TRBD1 (5 bases). CDR1 and CDR2 from the germline V gene are DFQATT and SNEGSKA (reference sequence). Trimming cost V 6 bases and J 1 base, with 19 bases left between them. This CDR3 spans 15 amino acids. CDR3 sequence reads: CSATRRGHSSYEQYF. The DNA for the CDR3 is TGCAGTGCCACGCGCCGCGGACATTCGTCCTACGAGCAGTACTTC.